This T cell receptor beta chain was profiled in a study of cytomegalovirus exposure and HLA in healthy donors. General study results and limits: Usually a TCR sequence was rare, but some public TCRs were found in many donors. It was 164 TCR beta chains that were listed as cytomegalovirus-associated. Among the sequence variants, a highly shared cluster was likely an artifact of sequencing. In a later analysis, compared with equally common non-associated chains, HLA-associated beta chains were more expanded.

Germline values: CDR1 SGHRS, CDR2 YFSETQ. CDR3 length equals 15 residues. Deletions cut 4 bases from V and 0 bases from J, with 13 bases between. On this clone: Its antigen is not identified.

The study ran its PCR with 60 Vbeta and 13 Jbeta primers. The method was immunoSEQ multiplex PCR; TCRdb's version includes in-frame clones alone and lacks a portion of them. The repertoire holds some 110,000 clones, with roughly 82% as singletons. The chain joins TRBV5-1 to TRBJ1-1; D is possibly TRBD1 (5 bases). The sample was PBMCs. The clonotype comes from an older woman in good health and CMV-seropositive. CDR3 residues: CASSAQGSMNTEAFF. The CDR3 DNA sequence: TGCGCCAGCAGCGCTCAGGGATCCATGAACACTGAAGCTTTCTTT.